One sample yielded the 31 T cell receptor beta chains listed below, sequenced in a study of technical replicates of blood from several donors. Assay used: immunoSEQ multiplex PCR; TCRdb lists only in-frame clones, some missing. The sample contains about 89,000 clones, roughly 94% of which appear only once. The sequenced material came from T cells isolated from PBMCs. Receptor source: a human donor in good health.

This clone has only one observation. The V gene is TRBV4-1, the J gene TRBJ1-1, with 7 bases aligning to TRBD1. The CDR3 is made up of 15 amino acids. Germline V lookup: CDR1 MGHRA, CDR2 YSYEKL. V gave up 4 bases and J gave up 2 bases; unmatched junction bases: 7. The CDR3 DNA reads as TGCGCCAGCAGCCGGCTTACAGGGGAAAACACTGAAGCTTTCTTT. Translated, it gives CASSRLTGENTEAFF.

DNA for the CDR3: TGTGCCAGTAGTATAGAACCGGGTTCACCCCTCCACTTT. Amino acid sequence: CASSIEPGSPLHF. J is TRBJ1-6 and V is TRBV19; D not certain. The germline V and J ends were trimmed by 0 bases and 9 bases, with 6 bases remaining between them. Germline CDR1 and CDR2: LNHDA and SQIVND (reference sequence). This CDR3 has 13 residues.

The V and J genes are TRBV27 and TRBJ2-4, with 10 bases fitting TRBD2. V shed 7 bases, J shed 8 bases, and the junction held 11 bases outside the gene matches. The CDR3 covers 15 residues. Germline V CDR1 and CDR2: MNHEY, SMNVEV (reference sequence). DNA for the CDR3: TGTGCCAGCAAATCCCTAAGCGGGGGGGCGGACATTCAGTACTTC. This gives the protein CASKSLSGGADIQYF.

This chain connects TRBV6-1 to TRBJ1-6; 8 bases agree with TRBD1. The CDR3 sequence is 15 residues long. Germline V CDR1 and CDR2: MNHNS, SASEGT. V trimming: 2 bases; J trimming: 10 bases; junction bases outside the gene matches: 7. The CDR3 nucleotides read TGTGCCAGCAGTGAATTTGGGACAGGCGGGTCACCCCTCCACTTT. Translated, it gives CASSEFGTGGSPLHF.

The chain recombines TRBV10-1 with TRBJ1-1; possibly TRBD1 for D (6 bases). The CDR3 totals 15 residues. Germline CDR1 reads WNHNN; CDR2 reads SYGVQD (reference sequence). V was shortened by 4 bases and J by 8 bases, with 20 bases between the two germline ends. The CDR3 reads CASSAPNTGSPEAFF. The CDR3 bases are TGCGCCAGCAGTGCGCCCAATACAGGGTCCCCCGAAGCTTTCTTT.

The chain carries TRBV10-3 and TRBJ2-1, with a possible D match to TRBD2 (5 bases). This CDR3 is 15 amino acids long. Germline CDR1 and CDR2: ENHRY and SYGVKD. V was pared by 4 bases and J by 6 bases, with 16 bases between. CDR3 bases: TGTGCCATCAGTGGGGGAGAGAGCTTCTTCAATGAGCAGTTCTTC. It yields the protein CAISGGESFFNEQFF.

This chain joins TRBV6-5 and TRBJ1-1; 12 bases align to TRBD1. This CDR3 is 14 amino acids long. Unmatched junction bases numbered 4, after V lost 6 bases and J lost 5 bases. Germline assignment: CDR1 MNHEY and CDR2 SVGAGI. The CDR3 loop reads CASSPGQGATEAFF. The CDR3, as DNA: TGTGCCAGCAGCCCGGGACAGGGGGCGACTGAAGCTTTCTTT.

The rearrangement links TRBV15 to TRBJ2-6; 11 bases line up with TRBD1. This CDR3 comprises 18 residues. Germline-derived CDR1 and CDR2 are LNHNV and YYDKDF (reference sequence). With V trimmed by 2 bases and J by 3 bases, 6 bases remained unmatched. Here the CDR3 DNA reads TGTGCCACCAGCAGAAGCCAGGACAGGGGGCTTGGGGCCAACGTCCTGACTTTC. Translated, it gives CATSRSQDRGLGANVLTF.

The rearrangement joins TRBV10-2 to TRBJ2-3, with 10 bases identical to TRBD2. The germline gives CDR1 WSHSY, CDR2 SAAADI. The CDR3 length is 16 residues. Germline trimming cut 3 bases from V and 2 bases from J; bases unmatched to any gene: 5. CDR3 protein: CASSERSGGDTDTQYF. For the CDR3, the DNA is TGCGCCAGCAGTGAAAGGAGCGGGGGGGACACAGATACGCAGTATTTT.

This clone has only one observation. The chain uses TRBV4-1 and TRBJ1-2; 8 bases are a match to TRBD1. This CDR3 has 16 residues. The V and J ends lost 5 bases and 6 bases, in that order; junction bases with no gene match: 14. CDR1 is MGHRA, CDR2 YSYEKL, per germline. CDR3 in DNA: TGCGCCAGCAGCGCACCCGGAGTTGGACAGGGCGATGGCTACACCTTC. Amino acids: CASSAPGVGQGDGYTF.

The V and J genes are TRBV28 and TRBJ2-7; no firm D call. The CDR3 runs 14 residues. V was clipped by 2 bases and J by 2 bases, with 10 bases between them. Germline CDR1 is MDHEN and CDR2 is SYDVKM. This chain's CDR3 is CASSLMAEPYEQYF. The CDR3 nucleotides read TGTGCCAGCAGTTTAATGGCTGAACCCTACGAGCAGTACTTC.

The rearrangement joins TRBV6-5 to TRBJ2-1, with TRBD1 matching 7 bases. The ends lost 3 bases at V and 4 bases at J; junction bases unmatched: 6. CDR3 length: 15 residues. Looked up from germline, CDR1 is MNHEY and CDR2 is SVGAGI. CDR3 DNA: TGTGCCAGCAGTTATCTGCAGGGACAGTACAATGAGCAGTTCTTC. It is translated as CASSYLQGQYNEQFF.

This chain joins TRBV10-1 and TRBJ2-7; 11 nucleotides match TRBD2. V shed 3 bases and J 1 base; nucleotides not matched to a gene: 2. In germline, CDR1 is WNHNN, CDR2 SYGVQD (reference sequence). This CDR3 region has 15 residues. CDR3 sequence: CASSERTSGSYEQYF. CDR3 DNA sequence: TGCGCCAGCAGTGAACGGACTAGCGGGTCCTACGAGCAGTACTTC.

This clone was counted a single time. The CDR3 sequence: CASSQGRVGTDTQYF. CDR3 coding DNA: TGCGCCAGCAGCCAGGGTCGGGTGGGCACAGATACGCAGTATTTT. V and J are TRBV5-1 and TRBJ2-3, with D perhaps TRBD1 (5 bases). Trimming shortened V by 4 bases and J by 1 base, and 13 bases separated the two germline ends. The CDR3 runs to 15 residues. Germline V lookup: CDR1 SGHRS, CDR2 YFSETQ.

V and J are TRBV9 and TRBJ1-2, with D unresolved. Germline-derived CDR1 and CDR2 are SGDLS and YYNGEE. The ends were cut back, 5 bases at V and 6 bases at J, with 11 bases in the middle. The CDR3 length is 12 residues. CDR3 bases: TGTGCCAGCAGTTCCCAACGGGATGGCTACACCTTC. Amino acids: CASSSQRDGYTF.

The CDR3 DNA is TGTGCCAGCAGTTTCTCCCAGCGGGTGATCTACGAGCAGTACTTC. Its protein is CASSFSQRVIYEQYF. This rearrangement joins TRBV27 to TRBJ2-7; possibly TRBD2 for D (6 bases). The CDR3 loop spans 15 amino acids. Per germline, CDR1 MNHEY and CDR2 SMNVEV (reference sequence). V lost 3 bases to trimming and J lost 3 bases, with 15 bases between them.

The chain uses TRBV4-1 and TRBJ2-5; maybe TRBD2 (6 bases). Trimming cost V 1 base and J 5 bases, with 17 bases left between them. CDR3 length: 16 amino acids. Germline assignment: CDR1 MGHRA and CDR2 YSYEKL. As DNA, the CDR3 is TGCGCCAGCAGCCAAGGACATACCGGGGAGGAGGAGACCCAGTACTTC. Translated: CASSQGHTGEEETQYF.

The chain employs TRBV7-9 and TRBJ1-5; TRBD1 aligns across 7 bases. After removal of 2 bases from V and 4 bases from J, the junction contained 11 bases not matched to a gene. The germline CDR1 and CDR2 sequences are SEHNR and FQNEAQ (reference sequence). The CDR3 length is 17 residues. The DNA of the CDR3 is TGTGCCAGCAGCTTAACGAACCAGGGGGGTGGGAATCAGCCCCAGCATTTT. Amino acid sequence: CASSLTNQGGGNQPQHF.

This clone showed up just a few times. The CDR3 loop is CAISVQGLNTEAFF. The CDR3 DNA reads TGTGCCATCAGTGTCCAGGGGTTGAACACTGAAGCTTTCTTT. This chain joins TRBV10-3 and TRBJ1-1, with D possibly being TRBD1 (6 bases). The CDR3 is 14 residues long. Between the trimmed V and J ends, which lost 4 bases and 0 bases, there was a span of 9 bases. Germline loops: CDR1 ENHRY, CDR2 SYGVKD.

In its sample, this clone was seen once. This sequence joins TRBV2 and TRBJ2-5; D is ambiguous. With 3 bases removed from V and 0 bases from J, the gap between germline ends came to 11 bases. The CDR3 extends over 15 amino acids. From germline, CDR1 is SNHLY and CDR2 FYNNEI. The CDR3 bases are TGTGCCAGCAGTGACAAAGACTGGTACCAAGAGACCCAGTACTTC. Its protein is CASSDKDWYQETQYF.

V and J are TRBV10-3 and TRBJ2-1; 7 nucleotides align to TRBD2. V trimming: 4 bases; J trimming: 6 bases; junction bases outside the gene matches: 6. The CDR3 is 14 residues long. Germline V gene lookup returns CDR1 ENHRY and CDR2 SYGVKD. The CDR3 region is CAISASGDLNEQFF. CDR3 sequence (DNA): TGTGCCATCAGTGCAAGCGGGGATCTCAATGAGCAGTTCTTC.

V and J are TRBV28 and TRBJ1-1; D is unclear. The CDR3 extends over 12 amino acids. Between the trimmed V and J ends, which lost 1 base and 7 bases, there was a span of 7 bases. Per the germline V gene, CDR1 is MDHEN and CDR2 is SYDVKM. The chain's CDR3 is CASSLSGFEAFF. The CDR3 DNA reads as TGTGCCAGCAGTTTATCGGGTTTTGAAGCTTTCTTT. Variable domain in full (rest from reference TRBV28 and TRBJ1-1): DVKVTQSSRYLVKRTGEKVFLECVQDMDHENMFWYRQDPGLGLRLIYFSYDVKMKEKGDIPEGYSVSREKKERFSLILESASTNQTSMYLCASSLSGFEAFFGQGTRLTVV.

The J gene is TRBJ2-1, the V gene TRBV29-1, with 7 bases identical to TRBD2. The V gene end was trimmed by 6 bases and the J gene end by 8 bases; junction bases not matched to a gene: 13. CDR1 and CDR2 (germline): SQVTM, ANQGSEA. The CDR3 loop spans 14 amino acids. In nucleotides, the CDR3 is TGCAGCGTGAGGAGCGGGACCGCCCTATATGAGCAGTTCTTC. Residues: CSVRSGTALYEQFF.

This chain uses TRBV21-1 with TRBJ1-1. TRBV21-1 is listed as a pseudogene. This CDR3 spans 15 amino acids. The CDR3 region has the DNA TGTGCCAGCAGCGCAATGGGGGGTGAGAACACTGAAGCTTTCTTT. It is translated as CASSAMGGENTEAFF.

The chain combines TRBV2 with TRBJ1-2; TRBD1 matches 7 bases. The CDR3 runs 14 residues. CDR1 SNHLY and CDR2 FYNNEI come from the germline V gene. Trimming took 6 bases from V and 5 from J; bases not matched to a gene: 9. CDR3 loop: CASSLTGVGYGYTF. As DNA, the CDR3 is TGTGCCAGCAGCCTAACAGGGGTAGGGTATGGCTACACCTTC.

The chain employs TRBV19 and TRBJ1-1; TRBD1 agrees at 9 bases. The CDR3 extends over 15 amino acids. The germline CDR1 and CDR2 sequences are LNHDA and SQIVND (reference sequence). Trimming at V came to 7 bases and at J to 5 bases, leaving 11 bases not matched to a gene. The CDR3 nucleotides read TGTGCCAGTATCAGGACAGGGGTGATAAGGACTGAAGCTTTCTTT. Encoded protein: CASIRTGVIRTEAFF.

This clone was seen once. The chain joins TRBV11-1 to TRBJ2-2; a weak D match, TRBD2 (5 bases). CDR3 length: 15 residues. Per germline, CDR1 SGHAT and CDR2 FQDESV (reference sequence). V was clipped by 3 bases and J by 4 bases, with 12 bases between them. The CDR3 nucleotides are TGTGCCAGCAGCTTGATCTTAGCGTCCACCGGGGAGCTGTTTTTT. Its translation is CASSLILASTGELFF.

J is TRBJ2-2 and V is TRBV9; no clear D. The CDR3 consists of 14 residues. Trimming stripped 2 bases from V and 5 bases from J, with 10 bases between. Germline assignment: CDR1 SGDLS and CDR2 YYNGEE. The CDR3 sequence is CASSVRTTTGELFF. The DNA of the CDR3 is TGTGCCAGCAGCGTCCGAACTACTACCGGGGAGCTGTTTTTT.

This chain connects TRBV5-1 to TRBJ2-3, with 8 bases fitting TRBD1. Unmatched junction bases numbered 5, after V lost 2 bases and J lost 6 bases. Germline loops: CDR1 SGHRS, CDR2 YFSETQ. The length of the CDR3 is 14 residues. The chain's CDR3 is CASSFPDRVDTQYF. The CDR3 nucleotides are TGCGCCAGCAGCTTCCCGGACAGGGTGGATACGCAGTATTTT.

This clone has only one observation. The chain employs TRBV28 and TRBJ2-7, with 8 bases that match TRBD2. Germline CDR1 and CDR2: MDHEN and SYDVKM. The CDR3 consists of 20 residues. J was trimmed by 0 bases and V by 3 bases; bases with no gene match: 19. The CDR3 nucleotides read TGTGCCAGCAGTTTCTTTGGGACTAGACTGAACAAATTCACCTCCTACGAGCAGTACTTC. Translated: CASSFFGTRLNKFTSYEQYF.

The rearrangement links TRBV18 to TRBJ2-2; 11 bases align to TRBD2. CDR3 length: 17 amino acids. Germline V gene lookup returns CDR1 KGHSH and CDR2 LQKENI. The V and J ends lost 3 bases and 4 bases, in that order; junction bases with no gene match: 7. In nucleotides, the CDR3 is TGTGCCAGCTCACCTTTTCCGGGACTAGCGGCCACCGGGGAGCTGTTTTTT. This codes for CASSPFPGLAATGELFF.